Below, 3 T cell receptor beta chains from the same sample are listed, as sequenced in a study of identical twins. TCRdb fed the 5' RACE reads into MiXCR, producing one record per CDR3 protein. This sample carries approximately 1.8 million distinct CDR3 sequences, about 32% of them seen once, and the ten largest clones take under 0.35%. The sequencing input was cord blood. These receptors were collected from a newborn girl in good health.

The chain links TRBV9 to TRBJ2-5; D may match TRBD1 or TRBD2 (5 bases each). Germline V CDR1 and CDR2: SGDLS, YYNGEE. The V gene lost 0 bases and the J gene lost 0 bases, with 15 bases spanning the gap. There are 17 residues in the CDR3. The CDR3 loop is CASSVDYGDGYQETQYF. Written as DNA, the CDR3 is TGTGCCAGCAGCGTAGATTACGGGGACGGATACCAAGAGACCCAGTACTTC.

V and J are TRBV12-1 and TRBJ2-7. TRBV12-1 is a pseudogene segment. The CDR3 runs 15 residues. CDR3 amino acids: CASSFEPRAVKEQYF. The CDR3 nucleotides are TGTGCCAGCAGCTTTGAACCCCGAGCCGTGAAGGAGCAGTACTTC.

On this clonotype itself: Compared with germline, one end of the junction differs, possibly owing to a read error. The chain employs TRBV20-1 and TRBJ1-6; no clear D gene. Per germline, CDR1 DFQATT and CDR2 SNEGSKA (reference sequence). The CDR3 runs 17 residues. This CDR3 reads CSARGWGPSSYNSPLHF. CDR3 bases: TGCAGTGCTAGAGGCTGGGGTCCGAGCTCCTATAATTCGCCCCTCCACTTT.